The rows below give T cell receptor beta chains drawn from one sample of a study of blood T cell repertoires in COVID-19. Sequenced by immunoSEQ multiplex PCR; TCRdb stores in-frame clones only, minus some. The data contain about 130,000 clones, about 91% of them seen just once; the ten biggest clones take up 10%. Sequenced sample: peripheral blood. The receptors here all came from a man aged 50 to 60 with acute or convalescent COVID-19. Each CDR3 is given with its conserved first and last residue. The order of the fields is CDR3 length, V gene, J gene, CDR3 protein.

14,TRBV12-5,TRBJ1-1,CASGIGTGWTEAFF
12,TRBV18,TRBJ2-3,CASSSPSDTQYF
14,TRBV5-1,TRBJ1-4,CASSLGQYNEKLFF
15,TRBV11-3,TRBJ2-6,CASSPGGPGANVLTF
13,TRBV3-1/TRBV3-2,TRBJ1-1,CASSHLEGVEAFF
14,TRBV6-6,TRBJ1-1,CASSTTGVGTEAFF
18,TRBV4-2,TRBJ1-6,CASSQVIFPSSYNSPLHF
16,TRBV18,TRBJ2-7,CASSPFTGTGTYEQYF
15,TRBV7-2,TRBJ1-5,CASSWGVNSNQPQHF
15,TRBV5-4,TRBJ2-5,CASSRPANDQETQYF
12,TRBV27,TRBJ1-6,CASSLYNSPLHF
13,TRBV5-5,TRBJ2-5,CASSLIFQETQYF
15,TRBV19,TRBJ1-1,CASQRQVASMTEAFF
13,TRBV11-2,TRBJ2-7,CASSRGAMDEQYF
15,TRBV11-2,TRBJ2-3,CASSGRGGGTDTQYF
14,TRBV4-1,TRBJ2-7,CASSQTSAGYEQYF
14,TRBV2,TRBJ2-2,CASTTDWNTGELFF
15,TRBV21-1,TRBJ2-7,CASSTRRGYSYEQYF
14,TRBV28,TRBJ1-6,CASSFRANNSPLHF
12,TRBV10-3,TRBJ2-3,CAISDRVDTQYF
15,TRBV2,TRBJ2-3,CASSVERPSTDTQYF
15,TRBV21-1,TRBJ2-7,CASSRLGDRTYEQYF
13,TRBV11-2,TRBJ1-2,CASSPDRAGGYTF
12,TRBV3-1/TRBV3-2,TRBJ1-2,CASSQNRDGYTF
14,TRBV5-6,TRBJ1-1,CASSPMDRGRGAFF
16,TRBV5-1,TRBJ2-2,CASSGTGQVQTGELFF
15,TRBV6-6,TRBJ1-2,CASSPGQGKGGGYTF